The TCR beta chain described here comes from a study of blood T cell repertoires in COVID-19 (dated by TCRdb to 2019 to 2021). About the full investigation: The collaborator samples originated in the United States, Italy and Spain and spanned the acute and convalescent phases of COVID-19. The repertoires were released in a freely available public database meant as a resource for research on the immune response to SARS-CoV-2. Sample metadata almost always included a de-identified subject ID, COVID-19 status, age in years and sex. The prospective study material was composed of cDNA or gDNA derived from T cells, B-cell-depleted T cells, or PBMCs. Where available, HLA class I and class II types were obtained from metadata supplied by the sample provider rather than from assay-based typing. Samples came from the ongoing ImmuneRACE study (first 160 participants) plus 1,254 subjects from 6 global collaborators. Subjects who had been exposed to COVID-19, were actively infected with it, or had recovered from it provided the deeply sampled blood TCRbeta repertoires that made up the dataset.

TCRbeta CDR3 regions were amplified from genomic DNA by means of the immunoSEQ Assay, a bias-controlled multiplex PCR. The study's own analysis went as follows. The number of nucleated cells in each sample was estimated from the amplification of reference gene primers within the assay. To quantify the absolute abundance of each unique TCRbeta CDR3 rearrangement, sequence reads were collapsed and filtered. For each sample, productive Simpson clonality was calculated as the square root of Simpson's diversity index over productive rearrangements. Held by TCRdb, this immuneACCESS table contains in-frame sequences only and omits some clones. Under half of the omission traces to an unresolved V gene where checked; the cause of the rest is unknown. V, J and clone size derive from that table, while D and trimming were established from the DNA sequence. The sample table shows approximately 130,000 clones, and around three quarters are seen once. The top ten constitute approximately 2.3% of the sample.

The collaborating institutions used their own protocols to collect whole blood in K2EDTA tubes. For TCRbeta analysis, collaborator samples were shipped as frozen whole blood, as isolated PBMCs, or as DNA extracted from either sample type. The CDR3 spans 13 residues, from the cysteine through the phenylalanine. Only CDR3 DNA is held: 39 bases, read in frame from base 1. Germline trimming: 7 bases from V, 4 bases from J; junction bases outside gene matches: 0. Based on the germline V gene, the CDR1 and CDR2 sequences are KGHDR and SFDVKD. Points the paper makes about the study in general: The amount of clinical and demographic metadata varied by source and participant and was provided uncurated.

As concerns this clone: Its cognate antigen has yet to be identified. Within one base of it there is no much larger clone, and no base qualities were kept.

Sequenced: peripheral blood. This clonotype originated in a woman in her 70s with acute or convalescent COVID-19. The V and J genes are TRBV24-1 and TRBJ1-6; the central 7 bases match TRBD1. The nucleotides read TGTGCCACCAGCAGGGGGTATAATTCACCCCTCCACTTT. This gives the protein CATSRGYNSPLHF.